Listed below are T cell receptor beta chains from one sample, sequenced in a study of blood T cell repertoires in COVID-19. Clones were sequenced by immunoSEQ multiplex PCR, and TCRdb holds only the in-frame ones, with some missing. The data show more than 300,000 clones, about nine tenths seen once. Sequenced: PBMCs or T cells enriched from blood (not recorded which). The origin of the receptors is a woman under 30 who had recovered from COVID-19. The CDR3 runs from the conserved cysteine through the conserved F or W. Fields, in order: V gene, clone size, D gene, J gene, CDR3 DNA, CDR3 protein. A D gene is named only where the DNA matches it firmly. For some rows the clone size is stated as once, few or many, or as a class when expanded; others skip it.

v_gene: TRBV20-1
abundance: .
d_gene: .
j_gene: TRBJ1-1
CDR3nt: TGCAGTGCTCAGGGGCACACTGAAGCTTTCTTT
CDR3aa: CSAQGHTEAFF

v_gene: TRBV7-2
abundance: .
d_gene: TRBD2
j_gene: TRBJ2-5
CDR3nt: TGTGCCAGCAGCTTAGGCGGGAGCGAGAAGACCCAGTACTTC
CDR3aa: CASSLGGSEKTQYF

v_gene: TRBV11-3
abundance: .
d_gene: TRBD2
j_gene: TRBJ2-3
CDR3nt: TGTGCCAGCAGCTTAGGTAGCGGGGGGGCCGGTGGGACAGATACGCAGTATTTT
CDR3aa: CASSLGSGGAGGTDTQYF

v_gene: TRBV7-9
abundance: few
d_gene: TRBD1
j_gene: TRBJ1-4
CDR3nt: TGTGCCAGCAGCTCCGGGACAGGGAGAGGTGAAAAACTGTTTTTT
CDR3aa: CASSSGTGRGEKLFF

v_gene: TRBV2
abundance: .
d_gene: .
j_gene: TRBJ2-5
CDR3nt: TGTGCCAGCGTCATCCGGGGATGGGAGACCCAGTACTTC
CDR3aa: CASVIRGWETQYF

v_gene: TRBV18
abundance: .
d_gene: .
j_gene: TRBJ2-3
CDR3nt: TGTGCCAGCTCACCACGCGCAGATACGCAGTATTTT
CDR3aa: CASSPRADTQYF

v_gene: TRBV2
abundance: .
d_gene: .
j_gene: TRBJ2-2
CDR3nt: TGTGCCAGCAGTGAAAGACGGGAGTCCGGGGAGCTGTTTTTT
CDR3aa: CASSERRESGELFF

v_gene: TRBV27
abundance: .
d_gene: TRBD2
j_gene: TRBJ2-3
CDR3nt: TGTGCCAGCAGTTCCTCACCGGGACTAGCGGGGGGGCCCGGTATAGGTACGCAGTATTTT
CDR3aa: CASSSSPGLAGGPGIGTQYF

v_gene: TRBV6-5
abundance: .
d_gene: TRBD1
j_gene: TRBJ2-5
CDR3nt: TGTGCCAGCTATAGGACAGGGGCCCAAGAGACCCAGTACTTC
CDR3aa: CASYRTGAQETQYF

v_gene: TRBV9
abundance: .
d_gene: .
j_gene: TRBJ1-5
CDR3nt: TGTGCCAGCAGCCCCTTTGGGGGGTGGGAAGGGCCCCAGCATTTT
CDR3aa: CASSPFGGWEGPQHF

v_gene: TRBV13
abundance: .
d_gene: TRBD1
j_gene: TRBJ1-2
CDR3nt: TGTGCCAGCAGCTTCGGGCCACAGGGGGCGGACTATGGCTACACCTTC
CDR3aa: CASSFGPQGADYGYTF

v_gene: TRBV3-1/TRBV3-2
abundance: few
d_gene: .
j_gene: TRBJ1-3
CDR3nt: TGTGCCAGCAGCCAACCCAGGACAGCTAATGGAAACACCATATATTTT
CDR3aa: CASSQPRTANGNTIYF

v_gene: TRBV6-5
abundance: .
d_gene: .
j_gene: TRBJ1-2
CDR3nt: TGTGCCAGCATGGCCGGGTACAACTATGGCTACACCTTC
CDR3aa: CASMAGYNYGYTF

v_gene: TRBV24-1
abundance: .
d_gene: .
j_gene: TRBJ1-2
CDR3nt: TGTGCCACCAGTTCGAACTCAAACTATGGCTACACCTTC
CDR3aa: CATSSNSNYGYTF

v_gene: TRBV6-5
abundance: .
d_gene: TRBD2
j_gene: TRBJ2-7
CDR3nt: TGTGCCAGCAGTTTTTCTAGCGGGGGAGGGGCCTACGAGCAGTACTTC
CDR3aa: CASSFSSGGGAYEQYF

v_gene: TRBV5-4
abundance: once
d_gene: TRBD1
j_gene: TRBJ2-1
CDR3nt: TGTGCCAGCAGCACCGGACAGGGAGCCTACAATGAGCAGTTCTTC
CDR3aa: CASSTGQGAYNEQFF

v_gene: TRBV5-1
abundance: .
d_gene: TRBD1
j_gene: TRBJ1-1
CDR3nt: TGCGCCAGCAGCTTGGCCGTTCAGGGGGGAATGCACACTGAAGCTTTCTTT
CDR3aa: CASSLAVQGGMHTEAFF

v_gene: TRBV12-3/TRBV12-4
abundance: few
d_gene: .
j_gene: TRBJ2-1
CDR3nt: TGTGCCAGCAGTTTACCGGGAAATGAGCAGTTCTTC
CDR3aa: CASSLPGNEQFF

v_gene: TRBV5-1
abundance: .
d_gene: TRBD1
j_gene: TRBJ2-7
CDR3nt: TGCGCCAGCAGCTTCGGGACAGGGGGCGGCTACGAGCAGTACTTC
CDR3aa: CASSFGTGGGYEQYF

v_gene: TRBV5-4
abundance: .
d_gene: .
j_gene: TRBJ2-2
CDR3nt: TGTGCCAGCAGCCTCTGGGGAGAGAGAACCGGGGAGCTGTTTTTT
CDR3aa: CASSLWGERTGELFF

v_gene: TRBV5-1
abundance: once
d_gene: TRBD1
j_gene: TRBJ1-2
CDR3nt: TGCGCCAGCAGCTTACAGGGGGAAGCGGCATATGGCTACACCTTC
CDR3aa: CASSLQGEAAYGYTF

v_gene: TRBV27
abundance: .
d_gene: TRBD1
j_gene: TRBJ1-2
CDR3nt: TGTGCCAGCAGTTTCCGGCCGGGACAGGGGGCCGGAGGCTACACCTTC
CDR3aa: CASSFRPGQGAGGYTF

v_gene: TRBV13
abundance: .
d_gene: TRBD1
j_gene: TRBJ2-3
CDR3nt: TGTGCCAGCAGCTTAGAAGGGACAGGGGCCACAGATACGCAGTATTTT
CDR3aa: CASSLEGTGATDTQYF

v_gene: TRBV4-2
abundance: .
d_gene: TRBD2
j_gene: TRBJ2-5
CDR3nt: TGTGCCAGCAGCCAAGATATCACTAGCGAAGGGACCCAGTACTTC
CDR3aa: CASSQDITSEGTQYF

v_gene: TRBV3-1/TRBV3-2
abundance: .
d_gene: TRBD2
j_gene: TRBJ2-7
CDR3nt: TGTGCCAGCAGAAAGCGGGGGGCACATTACGAGCAGTACTTC
CDR3aa: CASRKRGAHYEQYF

v_gene: TRBV15
abundance: .
d_gene: .
j_gene: TRBJ1-5
CDR3nt: TGTGCCACCAGCAAGCCCAACAGGGATAGCAATCAGCCCCAGCATTTT
CDR3aa: CATSKPNRDSNQPQHF

v_gene: TRBV5-1
abundance: .
d_gene: TRBD1
j_gene: TRBJ2-7
CDR3nt: TGCGCCAGCAGCCTGGACAGGGGTATCGACGAGCAGTACTTC
CDR3aa: CASSLDRGIDEQYF

v_gene: TRBV7-9
abundance: .
d_gene: TRBD1
j_gene: TRBJ2-7
CDR3nt: TGTGCCAGCAGCCCTACAGGGGCTCACTCCTACGAGCAGTACTTC
CDR3aa: CASSPTGAHSYEQYF

v_gene: TRBV2
abundance: .
d_gene: .
j_gene: TRBJ1-6
CDR3nt: TGTGCTGGGTCCGTTGGGGAGTCGTCTAATTCACCCCTCCACTTT
CDR3aa: CAGSVGESSNSPLHF

v_gene: TRBV4-1
abundance: .
d_gene: .
j_gene: TRBJ2-7
CDR3nt: TGCGCCAGCAGCCAAGATCAGGGTCTGGCCTACGAGCAGTACTTC
CDR3aa: CASSQDQGLAYEQYF

v_gene: TRBV6-5
abundance: .
d_gene: TRBD1
j_gene: TRBJ1-6
CDR3nt: TGTGCCAGCAGTTACTCGGGACAGGGTAATTCACCCCTCCACTTT
CDR3aa: CASSYSGQGNSPLHF

v_gene: TRBV6-5
abundance: .
d_gene: .
j_gene: TRBJ1-2
CDR3nt: TGTGCCAGCAGTTACCCCGGGGAGGGTAGTTATGGCTACACCTTC
CDR3aa: CASSYPGEGSYGYTF

v_gene: TRBV5-1
abundance: .
d_gene: .
j_gene: TRBJ2-1
CDR3nt: TGCGCCAGCAGAGTACAGGGTGAGGACAATGAGCAGTTCTTC
CDR3aa: CASRVQGEDNEQFF

v_gene: TRBV19
abundance: .
d_gene: TRBD1
j_gene: TRBJ1-3
CDR3nt: TGTGCCAGTAGAAGACAGGGAACTGGAAACACCATATATTTT
CDR3aa: CASRRQGTGNTIYF

v_gene: TRBV28
abundance: .
d_gene: TRBD1
j_gene: TRBJ2-1
CDR3nt: TGTGCCAGCAGTTTTCCCCTCAAGGGGGCCCTGGGTGAGCAGTTCTTC
CDR3aa: CASSFPLKGALGEQFF